This TCR beta chain was profiled in a study of T-cell reconstitution after alpha-beta-depleted transplantation in children. Study-wide results and caveats: Surviving recipient cells, namely T cells and thymic progenitors, were the source of high day-60 TCRbeta diversity in some patients. In patients about two months after transplant, alpha-beta T cells reportedly arose from several hundred expanded graft clones.

The TCRbeta library was prepared with unique molecular identifiers. One entry per CDR3 protein results from TCRdb running MiXCR on the PCR reads. The table shows fewer than 550,000 distinct CDR3 sequences, with around 10% occurring only once. To note about this clonotype: Its antigen is still unknown.

The source is a female patient aged 2-9 years who had a stem cell transplant for aplastic anemia, so the T cells may come from the graft donor. The source was PBMCs, mostly from graft donor cells, collected 180 days after TCRalphabeta/CD19-depleted stem cell transplant.

The DNA for the CDR3 is TGTGCCTGGAGTCACTCGTCCGGATACAATGAGCAGTTCTTC. This encodes CAWSHSSGYNEQFF. The V and J genes are TRBV30 and TRBJ2-1; D is uncertain. The germline V and J ends were trimmed by 2 bases and 4 bases, with 12 bases remaining between them. Germline lookup yields CDR1 GTSNPN and CDR2 SVGIG (reference sequence). The CDR3 covers 14 residues.